These T cell receptor beta chains were read from a single sample in a study of blood T cell repertoires in COVID-19. Clones were read by immunoSEQ multiplex PCR, and TCRdb kept only the in-frame ones, dropping some. The sample has approximately 140,000 clones, 84% seen once. Sequencing input: PBMCs or T cells enriched from blood (not recorded which). These receptors came from a woman aged 45-59 years with acute COVID-19. The CDR3 runs from the conserved cysteine through the conserved F or W. D genes are given only for firm matches. The size entry is marked missing in some rows and otherwise reads once, few, many or a size class.

>TRBJ1-4|TRBD1|-|19|TRBV9
CASSVEGRTGGKTNEKLFF
TGTGCCAGCAGCGTAGAGGGGCGAACAGGGGGGAAAACTAATGAAAAACTGTTTTTT
>TRBJ2-2|-|few|14|TRBV7-8
CASSLGNRAGELFF
TGTGCCAGCAGCTTAGGGAACAGGGCCGGGGAGCTGTTTTTT
>TRBJ1-1|-|-|15|TRBV12-5
CASGFQEGLNTEAFF
TGTGCTAGTGGTTTCCAAGAGGGACTCAACACTGAAGCTTTCTTT
>TRBJ2-2|TRBD2|-|17|TRBV7-2
CASSLPSGRARTGELFF
TGTGCCAGCAGCTTACCTAGCGGGAGGGCCCGAACCGGGGAGCTGTTTTTT
>TRBJ1-6|TRBD1|-|14|TRBV30
CALTTGGNNSPLHF
TGTGCCTTAACGACAGGGGGCAATAATTCACCCCTCCACTTT
>TRBJ2-3|-|-|15|TRBV9
CASSLGLRGTDTQYF
TGTGCCAGCAGCTTGGGACTTAGAGGCACAGATACGCAGTATTTT
>TRBJ2-7|TRBD1|-|14|TRBV4-1
CASSQKDRAYEQYF
TGCGCCAGCAGCCAAAAGGACAGGGCTTACGAGCAGTACTTC
>TRBJ2-3|TRBD2|-|15|TRBV30
CAWSYSLAARDTQYF
TGTGCCTGGAGTTACTCCCTAGCGGCGAGAGATACGCAGTATTTT
>TRBJ2-3|TRBD1|-|17|TRBV12-5
CASGLGAGTGGTDTQYF
TGTGCTAGTGGTTTGGGGGCCGGGACAGGGGGCACAGATACGCAGTATTTT
>TRBJ2-1|-|-|14|TRBV5-1
CASRDQGSNNEQFF
TGCGCCAGCAGGGATCAGGGTTCCAACAATGAGCAGTTCTTC
>TRBJ2-7|TRBD2|-|18|TRBV5-6
CASSVIRKTSAGSYEQYF
TGTGCCAGCAGCGTGATCCGAAAGACTAGCGCCGGCTCCTACGAGCAGTACTTC
>TRBJ2-7|-|-|11|TRBV3-1/TRBV3-2
CASSHRYEQYF
TGTGCCAGCAGCCACCGCTACGAGCAGTACTTC
>TRBJ1-6|-|once|15|TRBV28
CASSLSEGRGSPLHF
TGTGCCAGCAGTTTATCGGAGGGGCGCGGTTCACCCCTCCACTTT
>TRBJ2-7|-|-|15|TRBV19
CASSDSGLPSYEQYF
TGTGCCAGTAGTGATTCAGGGCTCCCCTCCTACGAGCAGTACTTC
>TRBJ2-3|TRBD1|-|14|TRBV2
CAGSRGTGPDTQYF
TGTGCCGGCTCCCGCGGGACAGGACCAGATACGCAGTATTTT
>TRBJ1-2|-|-|14|TRBV2
CASSENFPNYGYTF
TGTGCCAGCAGTGAAAACTTCCCGAACTATGGCTACACCTTC
>TRBJ1-4|TRBD1|once|14|TRBV30
CAWAQGQGGEKLFF
TGTGCCTGGGCCCAAGGACAGGGGGGAGAAAAACTGTTTTTT
>TRBJ2-7|TRBD1|-|15|TRBV5-4
CASSKGTGRAYEQYF
TGTGCCAGCAGCAAGGGGACAGGGAGGGCCTACGAGCAGTACTTC
>TRBJ2-3|TRBD2|-|16|TRBV5-1
CASSPGTSGITDTQYF
TGCGCCAGCAGCCCGGGGACTAGCGGGATCACAGATACGCAGTATTTT
>TRBJ2-2|-|-|15|TRBV11-3
CASSLDRGDTGELFF
TGTGCCAGCAGCTTAGACAGGGGCGACACCGGGGAGCTGTTTTTT
>TRBJ2-7|-|-|16|TRBV7-2
CASSSDYQRTGYEQYF
TGTGCCAGCAGCTCGGACTATCAAAGGACAGGCTACGAGCAGTACTTC
>TRBJ1-5|TRBD1|-|15|TRBV7-2
CASSLTDRADQPQHF
TGTGCCAGCAGCTTAACGGACAGGGCGGATCAGCCCCAGCATTTT
>TRBJ2-1|TRBD2|-|16|TRBV27
CASSRPGTSGISEQFF
TGTGCCAGCAGCCGCCCCGGGACTAGCGGGATCAGTGAGCAGTTCTTC
>TRBJ1-2|-|-|13|TRBV7-8
CASSRPGYYGYTF
TGTGCCAGCAGCCGGCCGGGATACTATGGCTACACCTTC
>TRBJ1-2|-|-|16|TRBV7-2
CASSFGISGLNYGYTF
TGTGCCAGCAGCTTCGGGATTTCGGGCCTTAACTATGGCTACACCTTC
>TRBJ2-2|TRBD1|-|14|TRBV6-4
CASSPATGPGELFF
TGTGCCAGCAGTCCCGCGACAGGGCCCGGGGAGCTGTTTTTT
>TRBJ2-5|TRBD1|once|15|TRBV7-6
CASSKGQGLGETQYF
TGTGCCAGCAGCAAGGGACAGGGGCTGGGAGAGACCCAGTACTTC
>TRBJ2-5|TRBD1|-|14|TRBV9
CASSYDRGEETQYF
TGTGCCAGCAGTTATGACAGGGGTGAAGAGACCCAGTACTTC
>TRBJ2-7|TRBD2|-|14|TRBV20-1
CSASMASGIYEQYF
TGCAGTGCTAGTATGGCTAGCGGGATCTACGAGCAGTACTTC
>TRBJ2-5|TRBD2|-|13|TRBV5-8
CASRRESMETQYF
TGTGCCAGCAGGCGGGAGTCAATGGAGACCCAGTACTTC
>TRBJ2-7|-|-|10|TRBV19
CASQDSEQYF
TGTGCCAGCCAGGACTCGGAGCAGTACTTC
>TRBJ2-2|TRBD1|-|17|TRBV4-1
CASSQKGQGVKNGELFF
TGCGCCAGCAGCCAGAAGGGACAGGGGGTCAAGAACGGGGAGCTGTTTTTT
>TRBJ2-7|TRBD1|-|15|TRBV18
CASSPLDRGSHEQYF
TGTGCCAGCTCACCACTTGACAGGGGGAGCCACGAGCAGTACTTC
>TRBJ2-5|TRBD2|-|14|TRBV4-1
CASSQSGAGETQYF
TGCGCCAGCAGCCAAAGCGGGGCGGGAGAGACCCAGTACTTC
>TRBJ1-3|TRBD1|-|15|TRBV27
CASSPGDRAGNTIYF
TGTGCCAGCAGTCCGGGGGACAGGGCTGGAAACACCATATATTTT
>TRBJ2-3|-|-|14|TRBV6-2/TRBV6-3
CASSYGGNTDTQYF
TGTGCCAGCAGTTACGGGGGGAACACAGATACGCAGTATTTT
>TRBJ2-3|TRBD1|-|14|TRBV19
CASTTGQGTDTQYF
TGTGCCAGTACGACGGGACAGGGCACAGATACGCAGTATTTT
>TRBJ2-5|TRBD2|-|16|TRBV3-1/TRBV3-2
CASSQVWGGSQETQYF
TGTGCCAGCAGCCAAGTGTGGGGGGGGTCTCAAGAGACCCAGTACTTC
>TRBJ2-1|-|-|15|TRBV21-1
CASSTIHHSDNEQFF
TGTGCCAGCAGCACAATACACCATTCCGACAATGAGCAGTTCTTC
>TRBJ2-4|-|-|13|TRBV6-2/TRBV6-3
CASSKTGRNIQYF
TGTGCCAGCAGCAAAACAGGGAGAAACATTCAGTACTTC